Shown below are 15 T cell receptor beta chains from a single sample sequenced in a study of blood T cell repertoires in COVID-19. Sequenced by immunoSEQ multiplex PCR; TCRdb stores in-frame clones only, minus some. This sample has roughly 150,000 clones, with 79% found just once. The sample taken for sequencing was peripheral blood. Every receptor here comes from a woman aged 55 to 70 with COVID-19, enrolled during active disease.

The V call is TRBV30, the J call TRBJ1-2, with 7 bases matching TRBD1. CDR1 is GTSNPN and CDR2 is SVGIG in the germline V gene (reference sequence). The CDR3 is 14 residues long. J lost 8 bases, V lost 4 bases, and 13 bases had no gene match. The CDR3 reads CAWTVQSGGSGYTF. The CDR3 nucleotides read TGTGCCTGGACCGTACAATCAGGGGGTAGCGGCTACACCTTC.

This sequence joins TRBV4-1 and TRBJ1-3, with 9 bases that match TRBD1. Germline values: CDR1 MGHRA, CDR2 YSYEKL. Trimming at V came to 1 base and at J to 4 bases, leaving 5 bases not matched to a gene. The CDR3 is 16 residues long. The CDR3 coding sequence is TGCGCCAGCAGCCAAGCGGGACAGGGTTCCGGAAACACCATATATTTT. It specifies CASSQAGQGSGNTIYF.

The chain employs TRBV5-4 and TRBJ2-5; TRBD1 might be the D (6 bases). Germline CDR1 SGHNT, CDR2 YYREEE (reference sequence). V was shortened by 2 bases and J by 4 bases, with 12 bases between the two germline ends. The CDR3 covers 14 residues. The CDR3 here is CASSFQGKGETQYF. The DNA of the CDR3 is TGTGCCAGCAGCTTTCAGGGGAAGGGAGAGACCCAGTACTTC. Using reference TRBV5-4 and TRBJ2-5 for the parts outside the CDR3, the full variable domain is ETGVTQSPTHLIKTRGQQVTLRCSSQSGHNTVSWYQQALGQGPQFIFQYYREEENGRGNFPPRFSGLQFPNYSSELNVNALELDDSALYLCASSFQGKGETQYFGPGTRLLVL.

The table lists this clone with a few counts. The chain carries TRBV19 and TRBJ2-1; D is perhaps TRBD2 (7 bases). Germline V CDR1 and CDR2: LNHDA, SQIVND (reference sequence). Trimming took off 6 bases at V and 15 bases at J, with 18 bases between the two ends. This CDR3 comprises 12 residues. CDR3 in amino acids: CASRQMGGGLFF. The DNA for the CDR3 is TGTGCCAGTAGGCAAATGGGCGGGGGCTTGTTCTTC.

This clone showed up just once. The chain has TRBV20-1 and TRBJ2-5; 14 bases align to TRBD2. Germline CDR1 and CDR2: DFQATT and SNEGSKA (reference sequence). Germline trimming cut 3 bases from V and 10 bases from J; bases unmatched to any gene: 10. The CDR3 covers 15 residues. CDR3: CSASSTGTSGSNQYF. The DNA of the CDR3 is TGCAGTGCTAGTTCAACTGGGACTAGCGGGAGTAACCAGTACTTC.

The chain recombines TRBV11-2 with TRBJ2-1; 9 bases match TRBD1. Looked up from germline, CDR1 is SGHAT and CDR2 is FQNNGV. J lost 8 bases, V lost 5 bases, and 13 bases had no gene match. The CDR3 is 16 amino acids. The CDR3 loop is CASSQIAGTGSDEQFF. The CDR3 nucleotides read TGTGCCAGCAGCCAGATAGCCGGGACAGGGTCGGATGAGCAGTTCTTC.

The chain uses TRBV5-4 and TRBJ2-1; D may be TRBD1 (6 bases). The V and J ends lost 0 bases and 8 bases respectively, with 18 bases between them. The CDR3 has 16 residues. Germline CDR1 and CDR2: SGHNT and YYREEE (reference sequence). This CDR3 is CASSLVGQSVPHEQFF. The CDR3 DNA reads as TGTGCCAGCAGCTTGGTGGGACAATCAGTCCCCCATGAGCAGTTCTTC. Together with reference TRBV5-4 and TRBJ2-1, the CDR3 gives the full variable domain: ETGVTQSPTHLIKTRGQQVTLRCSSQSGHNTVSWYQQALGQGPQFIFQYYREEENGRGNFPPRFSGLQFPNYSSELNVNALELDDSALYLCASSLVGQSVPHEQFFGPGTRLTVL.

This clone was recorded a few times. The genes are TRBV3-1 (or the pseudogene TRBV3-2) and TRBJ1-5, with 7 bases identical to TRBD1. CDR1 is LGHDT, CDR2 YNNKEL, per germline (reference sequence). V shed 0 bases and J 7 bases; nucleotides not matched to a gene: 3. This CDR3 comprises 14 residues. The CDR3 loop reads CASSQDNRGQPQHF. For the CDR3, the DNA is TGTGCCAGCAGCCAAGACAACAGGGGACAGCCCCAGCATTTT.

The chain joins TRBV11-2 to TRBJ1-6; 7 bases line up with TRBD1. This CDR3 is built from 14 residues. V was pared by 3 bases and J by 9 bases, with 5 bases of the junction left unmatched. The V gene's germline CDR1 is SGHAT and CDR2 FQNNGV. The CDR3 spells CASSFRGDGSPLHF. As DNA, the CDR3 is TGTGCCAGCAGCTTCAGGGGGGACGGTTCACCCCTCCACTTT.

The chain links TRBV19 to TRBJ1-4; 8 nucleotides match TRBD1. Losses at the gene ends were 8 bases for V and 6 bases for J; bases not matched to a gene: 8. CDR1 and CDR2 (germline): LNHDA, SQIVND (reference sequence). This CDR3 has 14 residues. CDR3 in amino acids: CASGPQGAYEKLFF. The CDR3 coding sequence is TGTGCCAGTGGACCCCAGGGGGCGTATGAAAAACTGTTTTTT.

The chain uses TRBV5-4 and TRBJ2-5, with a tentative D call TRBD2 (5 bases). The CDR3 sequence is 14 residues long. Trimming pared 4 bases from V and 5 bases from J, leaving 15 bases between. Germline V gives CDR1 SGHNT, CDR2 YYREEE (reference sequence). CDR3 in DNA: TGTGCCAGCAGCCCTCCGGGCTGGAGGGAGACCCAGTACTTC. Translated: CASSPPGWRETQYF.

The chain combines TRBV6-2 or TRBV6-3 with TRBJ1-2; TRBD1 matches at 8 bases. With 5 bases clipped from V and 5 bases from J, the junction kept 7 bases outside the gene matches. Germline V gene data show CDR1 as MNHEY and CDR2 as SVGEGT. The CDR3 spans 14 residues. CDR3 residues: CASSPLGTGYGYTF. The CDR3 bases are TGTGCCAGCAGTCCCCTAGGGACAGGTTATGGCTACACCTTC.

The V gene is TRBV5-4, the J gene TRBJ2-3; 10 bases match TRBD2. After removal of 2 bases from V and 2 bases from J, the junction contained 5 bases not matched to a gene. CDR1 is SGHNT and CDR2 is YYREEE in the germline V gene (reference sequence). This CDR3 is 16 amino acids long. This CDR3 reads CASSLKLAGNTDTQYF. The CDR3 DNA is TGTGCCAGCAGCTTAAAACTAGCGGGGAACACAGATACGCAGTATTTT.

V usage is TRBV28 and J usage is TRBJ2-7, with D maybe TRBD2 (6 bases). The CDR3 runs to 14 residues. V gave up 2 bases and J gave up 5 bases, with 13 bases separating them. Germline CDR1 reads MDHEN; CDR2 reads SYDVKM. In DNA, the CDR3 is TGTGCCAGCAGTTTAGGGGGGTCGAGCCACGAGCAGTACTTC. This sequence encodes CASSLGGSSHEQYF.

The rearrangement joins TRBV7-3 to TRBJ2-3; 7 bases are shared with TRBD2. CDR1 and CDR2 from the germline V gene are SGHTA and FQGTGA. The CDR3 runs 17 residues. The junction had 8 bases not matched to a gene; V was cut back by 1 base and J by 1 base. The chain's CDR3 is CASSLKGGGLGTDTQYF. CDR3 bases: TGTGCCAGCAGCTTAAAAGGCGGGGGATTGGGCACAGATACGCAGTATTTT.